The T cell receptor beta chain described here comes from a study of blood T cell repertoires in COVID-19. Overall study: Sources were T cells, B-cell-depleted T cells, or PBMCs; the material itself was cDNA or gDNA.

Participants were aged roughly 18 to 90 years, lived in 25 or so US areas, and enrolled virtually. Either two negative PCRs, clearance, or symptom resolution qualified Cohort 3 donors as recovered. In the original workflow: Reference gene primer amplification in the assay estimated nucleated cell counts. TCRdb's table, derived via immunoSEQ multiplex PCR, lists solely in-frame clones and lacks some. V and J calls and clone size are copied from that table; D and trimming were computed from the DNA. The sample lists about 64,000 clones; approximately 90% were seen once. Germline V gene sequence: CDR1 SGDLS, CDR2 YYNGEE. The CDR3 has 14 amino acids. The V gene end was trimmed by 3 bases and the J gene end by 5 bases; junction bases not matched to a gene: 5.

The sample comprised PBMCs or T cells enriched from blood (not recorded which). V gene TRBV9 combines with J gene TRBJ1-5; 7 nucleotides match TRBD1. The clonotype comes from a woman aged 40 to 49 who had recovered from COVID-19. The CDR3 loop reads CASSATGTHQPQHF. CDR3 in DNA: TGTGCCAGCAGCGCGACAGGGACCCATCAGCCCCAGCATTTT. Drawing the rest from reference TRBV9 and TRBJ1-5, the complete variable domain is DSGVTQTPKHLITATGQRVTLRCSPRSGDLSVYWYQQSLDQGLQFLIQYYNGEERAKGNILERFSAQQFPDLHSELNLSSLELGDSALYFCASSATGTHQPQHFGDGTRLSIL.